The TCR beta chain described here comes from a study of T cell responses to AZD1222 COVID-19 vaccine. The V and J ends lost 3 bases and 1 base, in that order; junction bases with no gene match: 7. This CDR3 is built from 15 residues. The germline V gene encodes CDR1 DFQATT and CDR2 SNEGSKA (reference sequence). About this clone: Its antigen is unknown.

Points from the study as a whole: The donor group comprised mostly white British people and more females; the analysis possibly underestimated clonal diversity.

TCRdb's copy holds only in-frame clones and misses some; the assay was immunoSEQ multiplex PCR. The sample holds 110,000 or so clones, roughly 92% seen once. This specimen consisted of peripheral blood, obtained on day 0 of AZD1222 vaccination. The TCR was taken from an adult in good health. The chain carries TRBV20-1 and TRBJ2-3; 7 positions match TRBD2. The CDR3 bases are TGCAGTGCTAGTTCACTAGCGCGGGGCACAGATACGCAGTATTTT. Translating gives CSASSLARGTDTQYF.